This TCR beta chain was retrieved from a study of shared clonotypes between healthy human individuals. Study at large: CD8 memory received one plate per donor, CD8 naive two, CD4 memory three and CD4 naive three.

Terminally differentiated effector memory CD45RA+ cells were excluded by CCR7 positive selection of CD45RO-negative cells. Findings of the study overall: Non-shared clonotypes had lower generation probabilities than clonotypes shared by all four sorted-subset donors. An effect of sequencing depth on clonotype sharing among donors was expected.

The input for sorted-subset replicate PCRs was around 0.2 ug DNA, tens of thousands of T cell genomes. Repertoires were generated with immunoSEQ multiplex PCR, while TCRdb's copy carries only in-frame clones and drops some. The sample includes about 2 million clones, over 85% of them seen just once. To note about this clone: Its target is not known.

Germline V CDR1 and CDR2: MNHEY, SVGAGI. Trimming took off 1 base at V and 4 bases at J, with 4 bases between the two ends. The CDR3 runs to 12 residues. The chain recombines TRBV6-5 with TRBJ1-2, with D unclear. This receptor was identified in a man between 18 and 29 years old in good health. Sequencing was performed on naive CD8+ T cells sorted from blood. The CDR3 DNA is TGTGCCAGCAGTTACTTGGGCTATGGCTACACCTTC. The encoded protein is CASSYLGYGYTF.